This TCR beta chain stems from a study of T-cell reconstitution after alpha-beta-depleted transplantation in children. General study results and limits: Some patients' high day-60 TCRbeta diversity was traced to surviving recipient T cells and thymic progenitors. After one year, T-cell counts and TCRbeta diversity mostly came from new T cells.

A TCRbeta library incorporating unique molecular identifiers was prepared. TCRdb re-analysed the PCR reads in MiXCR, keeping a single row per CDR3 protein. Among around 600,000 distinct CDR3 sequences listed, under 30% were seen once. A note on this clonotype: Its specificity is not known.

The ends were cut back, 0 bases at V and 2 bases at J, with 7 bases in the middle. There are 14 residues in the CDR3. Germline values: CDR1 SGHRS, CDR2 YFSETQ. The source material was PBMCs, mostly from graft donor cells, sampled 360 days after TCRalphabeta/CD19-depleted stem cell transplant. The clonotype was recovered from a boy in the first two years of life who had a stem cell transplant for acute myeloid leukemia, so the T cells may come from the graft donor. The chain combines TRBV5-1 with TRBJ2-3; D not resolved. CDR3 nucleotides: TGCGCCAGCAGCTTGGTCCAGTCCACAGATACGCAGTATTTT. Protein sequence: CASSLVQSTDTQYF.